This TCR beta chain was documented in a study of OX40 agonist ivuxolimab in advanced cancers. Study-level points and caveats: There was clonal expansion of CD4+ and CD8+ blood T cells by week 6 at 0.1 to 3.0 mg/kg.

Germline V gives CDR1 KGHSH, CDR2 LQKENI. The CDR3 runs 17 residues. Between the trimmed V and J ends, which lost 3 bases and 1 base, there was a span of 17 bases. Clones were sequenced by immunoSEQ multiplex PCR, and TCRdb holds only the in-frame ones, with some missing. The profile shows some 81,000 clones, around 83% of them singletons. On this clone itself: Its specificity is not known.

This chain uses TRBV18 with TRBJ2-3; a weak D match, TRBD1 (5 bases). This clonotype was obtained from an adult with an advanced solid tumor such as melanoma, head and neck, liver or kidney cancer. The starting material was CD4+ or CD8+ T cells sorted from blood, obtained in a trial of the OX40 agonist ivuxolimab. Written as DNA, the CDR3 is TGTGCCAGCTCACCTGGGGCAGGCGCTTGGGGCACAGATACGCAGTATTTT. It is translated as CASSPGAGAWGTDTQYF.